This TCR beta chain was recorded in a study of Ad26.COV2.S vaccination and SARS-CoV-2 variants. Study summary: A participant enrolled in the COV1001 Ad26.COV2.S trial arm provided the sample.

Unmatched junction bases numbered 8, after V lost 7 bases and J lost 10 bases. The CDR3 spans 13 residues. Germline CDR1 and CDR2: LNHDA and SQIVND (reference sequence). Profiled with immunoSEQ multiplex PCR; TCRdb holds only in-frame clones, not every one. The repertoire holds about 680,000 clones, with around 92% as singletons. Study-wide findings and caveats: Vaccinated individuals (as opposed to placebo recipients) had higher spike-specific TCR breadth. Analyses that measured TCR breadth and depth may have underestimated total T cell responses.

The sample's treatment: roughly 18 received Ad26.COV2.S at low or high dose, single or two shots; about 5 received placebo; per-sample allocation not given. Vaccine and placebo recipients were sampled on day 63 after the first injection. This adult donor, from Boston, was 18-55 years old. On this clone: Its antigen is not identified.

This receptor was identified in a person aged 18-60 years who received the Ad26.COV2.S COVID-19 vaccine or a placebo. This specimen consisted of peripheral blood, obtained in a trial of Ad26.COV2.S vaccine versus placebo. This chain connects TRBV19 to TRBJ2-1; 9 positions match TRBD2. For the CDR3, the DNA is TGTGCCAGTAATGTAGCGGGAGTAGGGGAGCAGTTCTTC. Translation gives CASNVAGVGEQFF.